This T cell receptor (beta chain) was documented in a study of T cell responses to AZD1222 COVID-19 vaccine. The CDR3 contains 14 residues. V dropped 6 bases and J dropped 1 base, with 9 bases sitting between them. The germline V gene has CDR1 KGHSH and CDR2 LQKENI. TCRdb's table, derived via immunoSEQ multiplex PCR, lists solely in-frame clones and lacks some. The sample has around 150,000 clones, 80% to 95% seen once. The specimen comprised peripheral blood, sampled 28 days after the second AZD1222 dose. The chain is built from TRBV18 and TRBJ1-4; the D gene is possibly TRBD1 (6 bases). This clonotype originated in an adult who received the AZD1222 COVID-19 vaccine. The DNA of the CDR3 is TGTGCCAGCTCGTCGGACAGAACTAATGAAAAACTGTTTTTT. Translated: CASSSDRTNEKLFF.